These T cell receptor beta chains were read from a single sample in a study of blood T cell repertoires in COVID-19. Repertoires were generated with immunoSEQ multiplex PCR, while TCRdb's copy carries only in-frame clones and drops some. The sample has 70,000 to 80,000 clones, around nine tenths seen once. Material: peripheral blood. Receptors were obtained from a woman in her sixties with acute or convalescent COVID-19. The CDR3 runs from the conserved cysteine through the conserved F or W. The D gene is left open where the match is weak. Some rows have no size entry. The others give once, few or many, or a class for an expanded clone.

d_gene	abundance	j_gene	v_gene	CDR3aa	CDR3nt
TRBD2	-	TRBJ2-1	TRBV4-1	CASSQDASGIGNEQFF	TGCGCCAGCAGCCAAGATGCTAGCGGGATTGGGAATGAGCAGTTCTTC
-	-	TRBJ2-3	TRBV18	CASSPREVTDTQYF	TGTGCCAGCTCACCCCGGGAAGTCACAGATACGCAGTATTTT
-	-	TRBJ1-6	TRBV12-3/TRBV12-4	CASSPELGSPLHF	TGTGCCAGCAGCCCCGAGTTGGGCTCACCCCTCCACTTT
TRBD1	-	TRBJ1-4	TRBV3-1/TRBV3-2	CASSYRGPNEKLFF	TGTGCCAGCAGCTACAGGGGGCCTAATGAAAAACTGTTTTTT
-	-	TRBJ1-2	TRBV18	CASSPPDSYGYTF	TGTGCCAGCTCACCACCGGACAGCTATGGCTACACCTTC
TRBD2	-	TRBJ2-3	TRBV7-2	CASSLVAGGADTQYF	TGTGCCAGCAGCTTAGTCGCGGGGGGGGCAGATACGCAGTATTTT
-	-	TRBJ1-2	TRBV30	CAWSGANYGYTF	TGTGCCTGGAGTGGCGCGAACTATGGCTACACCTTC
TRBD2	-	TRBJ2-2	TRBV5-1	CASSLELAGGPNTGELFF	TGCGCCAGCAGCTTGGAACTAGCGGGGGGGCCGAACACCGGGGAGCTGTTTTTT
TRBD1	-	TRBJ2-4	TRBV3-1/TRBV3-2	CASSQDRQGVQYF	TGTGCCAGCAGCCAAGATCGACAGGGAGTTCAGTACTTC
-	-	TRBJ1-6	TRBV6-5	CASSYSIHRSNSPLHF	TGTGCCAGCAGTTACTCGATTCATCGGTCAAATTCACCCCTCCACTTT
TRBD1	-	TRBJ1-3	TRBV2	CASSDRMGQKRNTIYF	TGTGCCAGCAGCGACCGCATGGGACAGAAAAGGAACACCATATATTTT
-	-	TRBJ1-2	TRBV4-1	CASSQDRGGPINYGYTF	TGCGCCAGCAGCCAAGATCGGGGGGGGCCCATTAACTATGGCTACACCTTC
-	-	TRBJ1-3	TRBV10-1	CASSEDPTGPRNTIYF	TGCGCCAGCAGTGAAGATCCGACAGGTCCCAGAAACACCATATATTTT
TRBD1	-	TRBJ2-3	TRBV11-2	CASSLRDRGTDTQYF	TGTGCCAGCAGCTTAAGGGACAGGGGCACAGATACGCAGTATTTT
-	-	TRBJ2-5	TRBV20-1	CSARHSGTQYF	TGCAGTGCTAGGCACTCAGGGACCCAGTACTTC
TRBD1	-	TRBJ2-1	TRBV2	CASSESGTGGYNEQFF	TGTGCCAGCAGTGAGAGTGGGACAGGGGGCTACAATGAGCAGTTCTTC
-	-	TRBJ1-4	TRBV25-1	CASSDTQSNEKLFF	TGTGCCAGCAGTGATACACAGTCTAATGAAAAACTGTTTTTT
TRBD2	-	TRBJ2-7	TRBV4-2	CASSQAGGPYEQYF	TGTGCCAGCAGCCAGGCGGGGGGGCCCTACGAGCAGTACTTC
TRBD2	-	TRBJ2-1	TRBV30	CAWRALAGYYNEQFF	TGTGCCTGGAGGGCACTAGCGGGGTACTACAATGAGCAGTTCTTC
-	-	TRBJ1-2	TRBV19	CASEGYTF	TGTGCCAGCGAGGGCTACACCTTC
TRBD2	-	TRBJ2-3	TRBV5-4	CASSLGLAGSDTQYF	TGTGCCAGCAGCTTGGGCCTAGCGGGGTCAGATACGCAGTATTTT
-	-	TRBJ1-1	TRBV7-3	CASSLQTNTEAFF	TGTGCCAGCAGCTTGCAGACAAACACTGAAGCTTTCTTT
-	once	TRBJ2-7	TRBV3-1/TRBV3-2	CASSRDADEQYF	TGTGCCAGCAGCCGCGATGCGGACGAGCAGTACTTC
-	-	TRBJ2-1	TRBV3-1/TRBV3-2	CASSQDNWGGRVQFF	TGTGCCAGCAGCCAAGATAATTGGGGGGGGCGGGTGCAGTTCTTC
TRBD1	-	TRBJ1-2	TRBV6-5	CASSDGQASLYGYTF	TGTGCCAGCAGCGACGGACAGGCGTCCCTCTATGGCTACACCTTC
-	-	TRBJ1-2	TRBV30	CAWSGGSTPYGYTF	TGTGCCTGGAGTGGAGGCTCAACCCCCTATGGCTACACCTTC
-	-	TRBJ2-5	TRBV2	CASSVRQQETQYF	TGTGCCAGCAGTGTGCGGCAGCAAGAGACCCAGTACTTC
-	-	TRBJ1-2	TRBV2	CASSEARGRLTSGYTF	TGTGCCAGCAGTGAAGCAAGGGGTAGGTTGACAAGTGGCTACACCTTC
TRBD1	-	TRBJ2-5	TRBV29-1	CSVEGRTGEETQYF	TGCAGCGTTGAAGGAAGGACAGGGGAAGAGACCCAGTACTTC
-	-	TRBJ2-3	TRBV24-1	CATSSPRQAGVVTQYF	TGTGCCACCAGCTCCCCCCGACAGGCGGGAGTTGTTACGCAGTATTTT
TRBD1	once	TRBJ1-3	TRBV10-3	CAISESVDRGSSGNTIYF	TGTGCCATCAGTGAGTCGGTGGACAGGGGGTCCTCTGGAAACACCATATATTTT
TRBD2	-	TRBJ2-2	TRBV7-6	CASSSLPRGATGELFF	TGTGCCAGCAGCTCCCTTCCGCGGGGGGCCACCGGGGAGCTGTTTTTT
TRBD2	once	TRBJ2-1	TRBV5-8	CASGRGGRVNEQFF	TGTGCCAGCGGGCGGGGGGGCCGTGTCAATGAGCAGTTCTTC
-	-	TRBJ1-5	TRBV3-1/TRBV3-2	CASSPARDGSQHF	TGTGCCAGCAGCCCGGCGAGGGATGGGTCCCAGCATTTT
-	-	TRBJ2-3	TRBV5-1	CASSPVGTDTQYF	TGCGCCAGCAGCCCGGTGGGCACAGATACGCAGTATTTT
TRBD1	-	TRBJ1-2	TRBV3-1/TRBV3-2	CASSRAGTGYGYTF	TGTGCCAGCAGCCGTGCCGGGACAGGGTATGGCTACACCTTC
TRBD2	-	TRBJ2-1	TRBV5-1	CASSPRLAGLYNEQFF	TGCGCCAGCAGCCCACGGCTAGCGGGACTTTACAATGAGCAGTTCTTC
-	-	TRBJ2-7	TRBV11-1	CASSSRTGIREQYF	TGTGCCAGCAGCTCGAGAACAGGAATCCGCGAGCAGTACTTC
TRBD2	-	TRBJ2-5	TRBV5-4	CASSLTSGVVETQYF	TGTGCCAGCAGCCTGACTAGCGGGGTAGTAGAGACCCAGTACTTC
-	-	TRBJ1-4	TRBV7-9	CACKNTTGEKLFF	TGTGCCTGTAAGAACACGACGGGTGAAAAACTGTTTTTT
-	-	TRBJ2-1	TRBV11-2	CASSFGSSYNEQFF	TGTGCCAGCAGCTTTGGGAGCTCCTACAATGAGCAGTTCTTC
-	-	TRBJ2-7	TRBV18	CASSPDSTYEQYF	TGTGCCAGCTCACCCGACAGTACCTACGAGCAGTACTTC
TRBD2	once	TRBJ2-5	TRBV20-1	CSASPLAGVGEETQYF	TGCAGTGCTAGTCCACTAGCGGGGGTAGGTGAAGAGACCCAGTACTTC
-	-	TRBJ2-5	TRBV7-9	CASSSIRGRRETQYF	TGTGCCAGCAGCTCCATCCGTGGGAGAAGAGAGACCCAGTACTTC